The 31 T cell receptor beta chains reported below all come from one sample, sequenced in a study of cytomegalovirus exposure and HLA in healthy donors. Researchers ran the PCR with 60 Vbeta and 13 Jbeta primers. Clones were read by immunoSEQ multiplex PCR, and TCRdb kept only the in-frame ones, dropping some. The profile shows about 140,000 clones, approximately 82% of them singletons. Specimen: PBMCs. The receptors originated from a man aged 30 to 45 in good health and CMV-seropositive.

V and J are TRBV27 and TRBJ2-7; TRBD2 matches at 11 bases. Trimming cost V 2 bases and J 2 bases; bases outside gene matches: 5. The length of the CDR3 is 16 residues. Germline-derived CDR1 and CDR2 are MNHEY and SMNVEV (reference sequence). The CDR3, as DNA: TGTGCCAGCAGTTTAACTAGCGGGGGCCCGCCCTACGAGCAGTACTTC. Its protein is CASSLTSGGPPYEQYF.

This clone appeared a single time. V gene TRBV2 combines with J gene TRBJ2-7, with D possibly being TRBD2 (5 bases). Trimming removed 4 bases from V and 6 bases from J, with 10 bases in between. Germline V lookup: CDR1 SNHLY, CDR2 FYNNEI. The CDR3 is 12 residues long. This CDR3 is CASSVDGGEQYF. The CDR3 DNA is TGTGCCAGCAGTGTTGACGGAGGCGAGCAGTACTTC. The full variable domain, rest sourced from reference TRBV2 and TRBJ2-7, is EPEVTQTPSHQVTQMGQEVILRCVPISNHLYFYWYRQILGQKVEFLVSFYNNEISEKSEIFDDQFSVERPDGSNFTLKIRSTKLEDSAMYFCASSVDGGEQYFGPGTRLTVT.

This clone appeared once. At one boundary the junction diverges from the germline segment, which might be a read error. Other DNA variants within this sample encode the same CDR3. The chain couples TRBV5-4 to TRBJ2-5, with D possibly matching TRBD1 (5 bases). Germline V gene data show CDR1 as SGHNT and CDR2 as YYREEE (reference sequence). CDR3 length equals 14 residues. DNA of the CDR3: TGCGCCAGCAGCTTGGATTTTGGGGCCGAGACCCAGTACTTC. Amino acid sequence: CASSLDFGAETQYF.

The chain recombines TRBV2 with TRBJ1-6; the D is unclear. Trimming shortened V by 4 bases and J by 8 bases, and 15 bases separated the two germline ends. This CDR3 has 15 amino acids. CDR1 is SNHLY and CDR2 is FYNNEI in the germline V gene. The CDR3 nucleotides are TGTGCCAGCAGTGTCCGACGGTCCGGGGATTCACCCCTCCACTTT. Translating gives CASSVRRSGDSPLHF.

The chain has TRBV9 and TRBJ2-1; 7 bases are shared with TRBD1. V shed 5 bases, J shed 0 bases, and the junction held 5 bases outside the gene matches. CDR3 length: 15 amino acids. Per germline, CDR1 SGDLS and CDR2 YYNGEE. CDR3 in DNA: TGTGCCAGCAGTAGACAGGGTAGCTCCTACAATGAGCAGTTCTTC. It encodes CASSRQGSSYNEQFF.

The chain is built from TRBV10-1 and TRBJ2-2; 9 nucleotides match TRBD1. The CDR3 loop spans 16 amino acids. V was clipped by 8 bases and J by 7 bases; unmatched bases: 14. Germline CDR1 is WNHNN and CDR2 is SYGVQD (reference sequence). CDR3 protein: CASPEPGTGLRGELFF. The CDR3 DNA reads as TGCGCCAGCCCCGAACCGGGGACAGGGCTTCGCGGGGAGCTGTTTTTT.

The V call is TRBV18, the J call TRBJ1-2; 7 nucleotides match TRBD1. Trimming cost V 5 bases and J 8 bases; bases outside gene matches: 11. The CDR3 consists of 14 residues. Germline V lookup: CDR1 KGHSH, CDR2 LQKENI. The DNA of the CDR3 is TGTGCCAGCTCATTGCAGTCTCGGGACAGCGGCTACACCTTC. It codes for CASSLQSRDSGYTF.

The rearrangement uses TRBV2 and TRBJ2-7; 11 bases fit TRBD2. J gave up 2 bases and V 6 bases, and 6 bases lay outside the gene matches. Germline CDR1 and CDR2: SNHLY and FYNNEI. CDR3 length equals 15 residues. CDR3 amino acids: CASREGLAVTYEQYF. The CDR3 region has the DNA TGTGCCAGCAGGGAGGGACTAGCGGTCACCTACGAGCAGTACTTC.

The rearrangement links TRBV11-3 to TRBJ2-4, with TRBD2 matching 7 bases. There are 14 residues in the CDR3. Germline V gene sequence: CDR1 SGHNT, CDR2 YENEEA. V lost 4 bases and J lost 6; bases outside the gene matches: 6. CDR3 sequence (DNA): TGTGCCAGCAGCTCGCCAGCGGGGATAAACATTCAGTACTTC. Translating it yields CASSSPAGINIQYF.

This clone was found a few times. The J gene is TRBJ2-5, the V gene TRBV11-3; D gene ambiguous. The CDR3 spans 15 residues. The germline CDR1 and CDR2 sequences are SGHNT and YENEEA. The germline V and J ends were trimmed by 0 bases and 2 bases, with 10 bases remaining between them. CDR3 bases: TGTGCCAGCAGCTTAGAGGCAGGAAGGCAAGAGACCCAGTACTTC. Translating it yields CASSLEAGRQETQYF.

The chain recombines TRBV18 with TRBJ1-4; maybe TRBD1 (5 bases). V was trimmed by 6 bases and J by 6 bases, leaving 14 bases between them. Germline V gene lookup returns CDR1 KGHSH and CDR2 LQKENI. The CDR3 runs to 14 residues. The CDR3 loop reads CASSTPGVDEKLFF. In DNA form, the CDR3 reads TGTGCCAGCTCCACCCCGGGGGTGGATGAAAAACTGTTTTTT.

The chain carries TRBV28 and TRBJ2-1; 11 bases match TRBD2. V gave up 3 bases and J gave up 4 bases; unmatched junction bases: 5. Germline CDR1 MDHEN, CDR2 SYDVKM. The CDR3 loop spans 16 amino acids. The CDR3: CASSFRTSGRYNEQFF. The CDR3, as DNA: TGTGCCAGCAGTTTTAGGACTAGCGGGCGATACAATGAGCAGTTCTTC.

The gene calls are TRBV7-3 and TRBJ2-2; 12 positions match TRBD2. J was trimmed by 6 bases and V by 4 bases; bases with no gene match: 9. Germline V gives CDR1 SGHTA, CDR2 FQGTGA. The CDR3 extends over 17 amino acids. The CDR3 region is CASSSASGGAGAGELFF. CDR3 sequence (DNA): TGTGCCAGCAGCTCCGCTAGCGGGGGGGCCGGCGCCGGGGAGCTGTTTTTT.

This clone appeared a single time. V usage is TRBV7-9 and J usage is TRBJ1-4; a weak D match, TRBD1 (6 bases). CDR1 and CDR2 (germline): SEHNR, FQNEAQ (reference sequence). CDR3 length: 16 amino acids. Trimming took off 4 bases at V and 4 bases at J, with 16 bases between the two ends. CDR3: CASSSQTGVFNEKLFF. CDR3 sequence (DNA): TGTGCCAGCAGCTCCCAGACAGGTGTTTTTAATGAAAAACTGTTTTTT.

This clone was counted at least ten times. The rearrangement uses TRBV6-5 and TRBJ1-2, with D maybe TRBD1 (6 bases). The length of the CDR3 is 16 residues. V was clipped by 0 bases and J by 4 bases, with 15 bases between them. Germline V gives CDR1 MNHEY, CDR2 SVGAGI. Here the CDR3 reads CASSYSSGEASYGYTF. CDR3 sequence (DNA): TGTGCCAGCAGTTACTCGTCAGGGGAAGCCTCCTATGGCTACACCTTC.

The chain combines TRBV7-8 with TRBJ2-7, with a weak D call TRBD2 (7 bases). In germline, CDR1 is SGHVS, CDR2 FQNEAQ. Trimming left V 5 bases short and J 6 bases short, with 23 bases between. The CDR3 has 16 amino acids. In DNA, the CDR3 is TGTGCCAGCAGCCCGAGTGCGGGGGCACGGGGGAGCGAGCAGTACTTC. It is translated as CASSPSAGARGSEQYF.

V and J are TRBV19 and TRBJ2-7, with 9 bases that match TRBD1. With V trimmed by 3 bases and J by 3 bases, 6 bases remained unmatched. Germline values: CDR1 LNHDA, CDR2 SQIVND (reference sequence). The CDR3 is 15 residues long. The CDR3 bases are TGTGCCAGTAGTATCGGAGGGACAGGGAGCTACGAGCAGTACTTC. Translating it yields CASSIGGTGSYEQYF.

The rearrangement uses TRBV5-4 and TRBJ2-2; 7 bases are shared with TRBD1. V was pared by 4 bases and J by 5 bases, with 8 bases of the junction left unmatched. Germline CDR1 SGHNT, CDR2 YYREEE (reference sequence). The CDR3 is made up of 15 amino acids. Here the CDR3 DNA reads TGTGCCAGCAGCCCGGGACAGATTACTACCGGGGAGCTGTTTTTT. Protein: CASSPGQITTGELFF.

The rearrangement uses TRBV19 and TRBJ2-1, with D hard to call. Trimming pared 3 bases from V and 7 bases from J, leaving 4 bases between. Germline V gene data show CDR1 as LNHDA and CDR2 as SQIVND (reference sequence). The CDR3 extends over 11 amino acids. CDR3 coding DNA: TGTGCCAGTAGTATCCTGAATGAGCAGTTCTTC. Its protein is CASSILNEQFF.

This chain links TRBV7-2 with TRBJ2-2; 8 bases fit TRBD1. The germline V gene encodes CDR1 SGHTA and CDR2 FQGNSA. This CDR3 is built from 15 residues. J gave up 4 bases and V 5 bases, and 6 bases lay outside the gene matches. CDR3 nucleotides: TGTGCCAGCAGCCCCTGGCAGGGGGCCACCGGGGAGCTGTTTTTT. Its protein product is CASSPWQGATGELFF.

This clone has a handful of counts. The rearrangement joins TRBV2 to TRBJ1-1; D is possibly TRBD1 (5 bases). V lost 7 bases and J lost 3, with 12 bases in between. The CDR3 has 13 amino acids. The germline CDR1 and CDR2 sequences are SNHLY and FYNNEI. CDR3 region: CASIGVVDTEAFF. Written as DNA, the CDR3 is TGTGCCAGCATAGGGGTGGTGGACACTGAAGCTTTCTTT.

The chain uses TRBV27 and TRBJ2-7, with 10 bases lining up with TRBD2. The CDR3 contains 17 residues. Germline V gene sequence: CDR1 MNHEY, CDR2 SMNVEV (reference sequence). V trimming: 10 bases; J trimming: 0 bases; junction bases outside the gene matches: 15. The CDR3 loop reads CAIPRGTSGARSYEQYF. CDR3 nucleotide sequence: TGTGCCATCCCCCGGGGAACTAGCGGGGCCCGCTCCTACGAGCAGTACTTC.

The rearrangement joins TRBV19 to TRBJ2-3, with TRBD2 matching over 11 bases. With 7 bases clipped from V and 5 bases from J, the junction kept 5 bases outside the gene matches. CDR1 and CDR2 from the germline V gene are LNHDA and SQIVND (reference sequence). This CDR3 is 14 amino acids long. The CDR3 spells CASNSGGAVDTQYF. The DNA for the CDR3 is TGTGCCAGTAATAGCGGGGGGGCCGTAGATACGCAGTATTTT.

The V and J genes are TRBV4-1 and TRBJ1-2; possibly TRBD1 for D (5 bases). Trimming removed 1 base from V and 8 bases from J, with 14 bases in between. Germline CDR1 and CDR2: MGHRA and YSYEKL. CDR3 length equals 14 residues. This CDR3 is CASSQGEGVRGYTF. DNA of the CDR3: TGCGCCAGCAGCCAAGGGGAAGGGGTTAGAGGCTACACCTTC.

The chain employs TRBV9 and TRBJ1-2; 10 positions match TRBD1. Germline V gives CDR1 SGDLS, CDR2 YYNGEE. The CDR3 is 16 amino acids. V lost 2 bases and J lost 4; bases outside the gene matches: 8. CDR3 DNA sequence: TGTGCCAGCAGCGTTGAGGGACAGGGGCCTGGCTATGGCTACACCTTC. Translated, it gives CASSVEGQGPGYGYTF.

The rearrangement links TRBV6-5 to TRBJ1-5; tentatively, D is TRBD1 (6 bases). Looked up from germline, CDR1 is MNHEY and CDR2 is SVGAGI. V was pared by 6 bases and J by 4 bases, with 16 bases between. The CDR3 is made up of 15 amino acids. The CDR3 protein is CASRSEQGLNQPQHF. Written as DNA, the CDR3 is TGTGCCAGCAGAAGCGAACAGGGTCTTAATCAGCCCCAGCATTTT.

The V gene is TRBV30, the J gene TRBJ1-1, with D possibly matching TRBD1 (6 bases). The V gene lost 0 bases and the J gene lost 1 base, with 21 bases spanning the gap. Germline V lookup: CDR1 GTSNPN, CDR2 SVGIG (reference sequence). The CDR3 has 18 residues. CDR3 sequence (DNA): TGTGCCTGGAGTGTAGGAAGCAGGGGTTTGTATGGGAACACTGAAGCTTTCTTT. Its translation is CAWSVGSRGLYGNTEAFF.

The J gene is TRBJ2-5, the V gene TRBV5-4; 8 nucleotides align to TRBD2. The CDR3 contains 14 residues. Losses at the gene ends were 6 bases for V and 2 bases for J; bases not matched to a gene: 6. Germline CDR1 is SGHNT and CDR2 is YYREEE (reference sequence). The CDR3, as DNA: TGTGCCAGCACGCCGGGGGGGATGCAAGAGACCCAGTACTTC. Protein: CASTPGGMQETQYF.

The rearrangement links TRBV6-5 to TRBJ2-7; 11 nucleotides agree with TRBD2. This CDR3 comprises 15 residues. The V and J ends lost 3 bases and 5 bases, in that order; junction bases with no gene match: 6. The germline V gene has CDR1 MNHEY and CDR2 SVGAGI. CDR3 DNA: TGTGCCAGCAGTTATAGCACTAGCGGGAGACACGAGCAGTACTTC. It translates to CASSYSTSGRHEQYF.

The V call is TRBV7-8, the J call TRBJ2-3, with a tentative D call TRBD2 (6 bases). V lost 7 bases and J 3 bases, leaving 14 bases between the germline ends. Germline V lookup: CDR1 SGHVS, CDR2 FQNEAQ. The CDR3 is made up of 14 amino acids. This CDR3 is CASTGLGGTDTQYF. CDR3 DNA: TGTGCCAGCACCGGACTGGGGGGAACAGATACGCAGTATTTT.

The chain carries TRBV11-2 and TRBJ2-2; D call uncertain. The CDR3 runs to 15 residues. The germline V gene has CDR1 SGHAT and CDR2 FQNNGV. V lost 5 bases and J 1 base, leaving 11 bases between the germline ends. DNA for the CDR3: TGTGCCAGCAGCCGTTACCCAGTGAACACCGGGGAGCTGTTTTTT. It codes for CASSRYPVNTGELFF.